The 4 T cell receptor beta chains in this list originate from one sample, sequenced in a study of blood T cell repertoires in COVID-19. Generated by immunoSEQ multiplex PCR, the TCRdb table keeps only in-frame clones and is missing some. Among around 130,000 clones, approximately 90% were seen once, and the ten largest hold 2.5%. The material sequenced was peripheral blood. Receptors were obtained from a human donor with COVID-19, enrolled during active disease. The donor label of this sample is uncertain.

CDR3 in DNA: TGTGCCAGCAGCTTAGGGGTAGCGGGGGGCAACACAGATACGCAGTATTTT. It specifies CASSLGVAGGNTDTQYF. The gene calls are TRBV7-9 and TRBJ2-3, with TRBD2 matching over 10 bases. The CDR3 has 17 amino acids. Losses at the gene ends were 1 base for V and 2 bases for J; bases not matched to a gene: 6. Per germline, CDR1 SEHNR and CDR2 FQNEAQ (reference sequence).

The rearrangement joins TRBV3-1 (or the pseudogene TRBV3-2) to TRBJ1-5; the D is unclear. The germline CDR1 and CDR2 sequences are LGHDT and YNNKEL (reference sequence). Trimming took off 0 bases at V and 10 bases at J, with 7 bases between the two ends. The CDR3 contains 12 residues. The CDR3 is CASSQEGSPQHF. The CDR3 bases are TGTGCCAGCAGCCAAGAGGGCAGCCCCCAGCATTTT.

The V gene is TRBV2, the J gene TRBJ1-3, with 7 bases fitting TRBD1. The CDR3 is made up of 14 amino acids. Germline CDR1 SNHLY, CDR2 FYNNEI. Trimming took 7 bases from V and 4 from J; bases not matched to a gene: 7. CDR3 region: CASTADRVGNTIYF. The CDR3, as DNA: TGTGCCAGCACCGCCGACAGGGTCGGAAACACCATATATTTT.

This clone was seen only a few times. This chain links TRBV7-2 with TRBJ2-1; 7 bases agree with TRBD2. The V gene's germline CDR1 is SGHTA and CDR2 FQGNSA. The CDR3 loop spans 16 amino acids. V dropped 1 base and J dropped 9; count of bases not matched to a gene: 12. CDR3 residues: CASSLGARTSDPEQFF. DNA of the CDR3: TGTGCCAGCAGCTTAGGGGCAAGGACTAGTGACCCTGAGCAGTTCTTC.